One and the same sample provided the 14 T cell receptor beta chains below, sequenced in a study of sequential checkpoint blockade in melanoma. The data were produced by immunoSEQ multiplex PCR, yet TCRdb's version contains in-frame clones alone and is incomplete. The table includes about 18,000 clones, approximately 26% detected once. The sample's treatment: randomized to nivolumab then ipilimumab (arm A) or the reverse (arm B). Here the sequenced sample was tumor tissue (inferred from file names), taken from a patient given nivolumab and ipilimumab in sequence. The receptor set was obtained from a human donor with melanoma.

This chain links TRBV19 with TRBJ2-2, with D perhaps matching TRBD1 or TRBD2 (6 bases each). Between the trimmed V and J ends, which lost 4 bases and 0 bases, there was a span of 12 bases. The CDR3 length is 16 residues. The V gene's germline CDR1 is LNHDA and CDR2 SQIVND (reference sequence). This chain's CDR3 is CASSTRRGANTGELFF. The CDR3 nucleotides read TGTGCCAGTAGTACGCGAAGGGGGGCGAACACCGGGGAGCTGTTTTTT.

The chain employs TRBV1 and TRBJ1-3. TRBV1 is a listed pseudogene. The CDR3 sequence is 17 residues long. The CDR3 sequence is CASSQVSQPSSGNTIYF. The DNA for the CDR3 is TGCGCCAGCAGCCAAGTAAGCCAGCCGAGCTCTGGAAACACCATATATTTT.

The V call is TRBV19, the J call TRBJ2-1; 8 bases fit TRBD2. The ends lost 7 bases at V and 5 bases at J; junction bases unmatched: 4. The CDR3 contains 13 residues. The germline V gene has CDR1 LNHDA and CDR2 SQIVND (reference sequence). CDR3 amino acids: CASKNGGDNEQFF. In nucleotides, the CDR3 is TGTGCCAGTAAGAACGGGGGGGACAATGAGCAGTTCTTC.

The chain recombines TRBV28 with TRBJ1-4; the match to TRBD1 covers 7 bases. The trim removed 4 bases at V and 3 bases at J, leaving 5 bases unmatched. Germline-derived CDR1 and CDR2 are MDHEN and SYDVKM. The CDR3 covers 15 residues. The CDR3 DNA sequence: TGTGCCAGCAGTTCGACAGGGATTGCTAATGAAAAACTGTTTTTT. It encodes CASSSTGIANEKLFF.

The chain joins TRBV5-1 to TRBJ2-7; D call uncertain. Germline values: CDR1 SGHRS, CDR2 YFSETQ. Trimming pared 0 bases from V and 7 bases from J, leaving 14 bases between. The CDR3 sequence is 14 residues long. The CDR3 nucleotides read TGCGCCAGCAGCTTGGACGGTGGGGTGAGGGAGCAGTACTTC. This gives the protein CASSLDGGVREQYF.

The gene calls are TRBV7-6 and TRBJ2-1; the match to TRBD2 covers 12 bases. V dropped 5 bases and J dropped 4; count of bases not matched to a gene: 9. Germline CDR1 SGHVS, CDR2 FNYEAQ. There are 17 residues in the CDR3. For the CDR3, the DNA is TGTGCCAGCAGCAGATCACTAGCGGGGGGTAGGTACAATGAGCAGTTCTTC. Residues: CASSRSLAGGRYNEQFF.

V gene TRBV30 combines with J gene TRBJ1-2, with 7 nucleotides matching TRBD1. V dropped 3 bases and J dropped 8; count of bases not matched to a gene: 3. Germline CDR1 reads GTSNPN; CDR2 reads SVGIG (reference sequence). This CDR3 comprises 11 residues. This CDR3 reads CAWSYRGGYTF. The CDR3 DNA sequence: TGTGCCTGGAGCTACAGGGGAGGCTACACCTTC.

The J gene is TRBJ2-3, the V gene TRBV18; possibly TRBD2 for D (6 bases). Germline-derived CDR1 and CDR2 are KGHSH and LQKENI. V was clipped by 3 bases and J by 0 bases, with 13 bases between them. The CDR3 is 16 amino acids. For the CDR3, the DNA is TGTGCCAGCTCACCTCTTAGCGGCACTAGCACAGATACGCAGTATTTT. Residues: CASSPLSGTSTDTQYF.

This clone was detected a few times. The V gene is TRBV6-8, the J gene TRBJ2-5; TRBD2 matches 10 bases. From germline, CDR1 is MNHGY and CDR2 SAAAGT. V lost 6 bases, J lost 4 bases, and 5 bases stayed unmatched. CDR3 length: 14 residues. As DNA, the CDR3 is TGTGCCAGCAGCGAGCGGGGGGGCCGAGAGACCCAGTACTTC. This encodes CASSERGGRETQYF.

This clone was observed a handful of times. The chain links TRBV30 to TRBJ1-4; tentative D call: TRBD1 (5 bases). The CDR3 has 17 amino acids. Germline V CDR1 and CDR2: GTSNPN, SVGIG (reference sequence). V lost 1 base and J 8 bases, leaving 23 bases between the germline ends. CDR3 DNA sequence: TGTGCCTGGAGTGAAGCTCCGGGACGGTCGTTGGTGGAAAAACTGTTTTTT. Its protein product is CAWSEAPGRSLVEKLFF.

This clone appeared a few times. The DNA for the CDR3 is TGTGCCAGCAGCGTAGGTAGTCCACAAGAGACCCAGTACTTC. Its protein product is CASSVGSPQETQYF. The chain combines TRBV9 with TRBJ2-5; D ambiguous. The CDR3 contains 14 residues. The V gene lost 0 bases and the J gene lost 2 bases, with 8 bases spanning the gap. Germline CDR1 is SGDLS and CDR2 is YYNGEE.

This clone was seen only a few times. The chain combines TRBV5-1 with TRBJ2-1; 9 bases map to TRBD2. This CDR3 is 16 amino acids long. The V gene's germline CDR1 is SGHRS and CDR2 YFSETQ. Trimming at V came to 0 bases and at J to 5 bases, leaving 6 bases not matched to a gene. CDR3 sequence (DNA): TGCGCCAGCAGCTTGGCCGGGACTAGCTATAACAATGAGCAGTTCTTC. Its translation: CASSLAGTSYNNEQFF.

The rearrangement joins TRBV6-8 to TRBJ2-1, with D perhaps TRBD1 or TRBD2 (5 bases each). The CDR3 totals 14 residues. Trimming cost V 6 bases and J 6 bases, with 15 bases left between them. Germline loops: CDR1 MNHGY, CDR2 SAAAGT. CDR3 sequence reads: CASSPTRTGNEQFF. For the CDR3, the DNA is TGTGCCAGCAGCCCCACTAGAACAGGCAATGAGCAGTTCTTC.

There are a few counts of this clone. The rearrangement uses TRBV30 and TRBJ2-7, with D possibly TRBD2 on 7 matching bases. With 5 bases removed from V and 6 bases from J, the gap between germline ends came to 14 bases. This CDR3 has 12 residues. Germline lookup yields CDR1 GTSNPN and CDR2 SVGIG (reference sequence). The CDR3 loop reads CAWGRGGGEQYF. The CDR3 DNA reads as TGTGCCTGGGGAAGGGGGGGCGGCGAGCAGTACTTC. Supplemented by reference TRBV30 and TRBJ2-7, the full variable domain reads SQTIHQWPATLVQPVGSPLSLECTVEGTSNPNLYWYRQAAGRGLQLLFYSVGIGQISSEVPQNLSASRPQDRQFILSSKKLLLSDSGFYLCAWGRGGGEQYFGPGTRLTVT.